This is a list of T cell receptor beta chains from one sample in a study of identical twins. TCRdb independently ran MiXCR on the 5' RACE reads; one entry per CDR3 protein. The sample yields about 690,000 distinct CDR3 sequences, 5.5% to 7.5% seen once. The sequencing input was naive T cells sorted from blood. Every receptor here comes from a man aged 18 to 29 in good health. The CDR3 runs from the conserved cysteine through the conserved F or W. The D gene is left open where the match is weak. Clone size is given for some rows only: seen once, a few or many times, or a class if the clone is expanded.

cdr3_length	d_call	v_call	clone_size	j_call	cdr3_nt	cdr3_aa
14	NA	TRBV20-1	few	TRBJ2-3	TGCAGTGCCCCCCTCTGGGAAACCACAGATACGCAGTATTTT	CSAPLWETTDTQYF
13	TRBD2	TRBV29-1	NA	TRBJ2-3	TGCAGCGTCGGACTAGCGGGATCGGATACGCAGTATTTT	CSVGLAGSDTQYF
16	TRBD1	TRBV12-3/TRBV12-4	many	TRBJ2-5	TGTGCCAGCACCGCTCCCCGGACAGGGGAGGCAGAGACCCAGTACTTC	CASTAPRTGEAETQYF
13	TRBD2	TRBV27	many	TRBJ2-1	TGTGCCAGCAGTTTATCCTCGGGAGGGCCCAAGTTCTTC	CASSLSSGGPKFF
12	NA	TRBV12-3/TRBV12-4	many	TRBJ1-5	TGTGCCAGCAGTTCCGTTGGTCAGCCCCAGCATTTT	CASSSVGQPQHF
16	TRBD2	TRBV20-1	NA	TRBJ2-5	TGCAGTGCATCGCCGGGACTAGCCGACCGACAAGAGACCCAGTACTTC	CSASPGLADRQETQYF
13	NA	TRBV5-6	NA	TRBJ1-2	TGTGCCAGCAGCTTGGCGGGGCTACGTGGCTACACCTTC	CASSLAGLRGYTF
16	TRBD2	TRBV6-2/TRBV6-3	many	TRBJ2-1	TGTGCCAGCAGTTACCCGACTAGCGGGGCTACATTTGAGCAGTTCTTC	CASSYPTSGATFEQFF
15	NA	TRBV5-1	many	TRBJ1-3	TGCGCCAGCAGCTTGGCTGCAGGGTCCGGAAACACCATATATTTT	CASSLAAGSGNTIYF
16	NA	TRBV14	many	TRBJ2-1	TGTGCCAGCAGCCAACTTGTTCAGAGAGGCTACAATGAGCAGTTCTTC	CASSQLVQRGYNEQFF
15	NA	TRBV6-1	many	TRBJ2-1	TGTGCCAGCGGGCCTACTAGTACGATCTACAATGAGCAGTTCTTC	CASGPTSTIYNEQFF
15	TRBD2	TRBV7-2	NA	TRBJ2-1	TGTGCCAGCAGCTTAGCGATGGCTAGCGGGAATGAGCAGTTCTTC	CASSLAMASGNEQFF
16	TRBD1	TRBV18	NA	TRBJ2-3	TGTGCCAGCTCGTCAGGGACAGGGCGAAACACAGATACGCAGTATTTT	CASSSGTGRNTDTQYF
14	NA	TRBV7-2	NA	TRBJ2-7	TGTGCCAGCAGCTTAGATGGTGCAAGCTACGAGCAGTACTTC	CASSLDGASYEQYF
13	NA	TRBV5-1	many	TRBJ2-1	TGCGCCAGCAGCTTGGATCCCCCTGCGGAGCAGTTCTTC	CASSLDPPAEQFF
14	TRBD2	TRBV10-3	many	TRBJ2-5	TGTGCCATCAGTGGACTAGCGGGAGAAGAGACCCAGTACTTC	CAISGLAGEETQYF
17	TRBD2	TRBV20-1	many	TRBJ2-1	TGCAGTGCAATCCTCGGGACTAGCGGGAGGGTCTACAATGAGCAGTTCTTC	CSAILGTSGRVYNEQFF
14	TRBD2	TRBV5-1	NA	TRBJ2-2	TGCGCCAGCGGGACTAGCGGAGACACCGGGGAGCTGTTTTTT	CASGTSGDTGELFF
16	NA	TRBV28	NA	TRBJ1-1	TGTGCCAGCAAGCTAAGATCAGGATCAGGGAACACTGAAGCTTTCTTT	CASKLRSGSGNTEAFF
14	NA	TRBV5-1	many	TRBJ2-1	TGCGCCAGCAGCATACAGGAGTCCTACAATGAGCAGTTCTTC	CASSIQESYNEQFF
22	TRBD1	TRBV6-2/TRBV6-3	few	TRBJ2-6	TGTGCCAGCAGTCAGAGGACGAATCTCCGGGACAGGTTAGGTGGCGGGGCCAACGTCCTGACTTTC	CASSQRTNLRDRLGGGANVLTF
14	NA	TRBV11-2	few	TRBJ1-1	TGTGCCAGCAGCGAACAGGGAGCCCTCACTGAAGCTTTCTTT	CASSEQGALTEAFF
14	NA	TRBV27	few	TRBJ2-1	TGTGCCAGCAGTTATGGGACAACCGACAATGAGCAGTTCTTC	CASSYGTTDNEQFF
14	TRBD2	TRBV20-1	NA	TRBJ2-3	TGCAGTGCTACAGCGGGAGTCGGAACAGATACGCAGTATTTT	CSATAGVGTDTQYF
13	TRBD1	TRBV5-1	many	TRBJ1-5	TGCGCCAGCAGCACCGGACAGGGGCAGCCCCAGCATTTT	CASSTGQGQPQHF
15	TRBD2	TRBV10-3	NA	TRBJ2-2	TGTGCCATCAACCCTAGCGGGAGTTTAACCGGGGAGCTGTTTTTT	CAINPSGSLTGELFF
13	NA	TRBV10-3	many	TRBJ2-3	TGTGCCATCCTGGGCGGGTCCACAGATACGCAGTATTTT	CAILGGSTDTQYF
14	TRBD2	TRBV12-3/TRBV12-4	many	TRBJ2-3	TGTGCCACCCAGCCTAGCGGGAGGGCTCCAAGGCAGTATTTT	CATQPSGRAPRQYF
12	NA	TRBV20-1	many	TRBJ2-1	TGCAGTGCTAGCGGGGGATACAATGAGCAGTTCTTC	CSASGGYNEQFF
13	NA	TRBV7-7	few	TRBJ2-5	TGTGCCAGCAGCCCACTAATCGGAGAGACCCAGTACTTC	CASSPLIGETQYF
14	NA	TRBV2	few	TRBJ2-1	TGTGCCAGCAGGGCCCGGGAAACAGGCTATGAGCAGTTCTTC	CASRARETGYEQFF
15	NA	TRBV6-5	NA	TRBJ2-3	TGTGCCAGCAGTTACGAGGGGGGCTTCACAGATACGCAGTATTTT	CASSYEGGFTDTQYF
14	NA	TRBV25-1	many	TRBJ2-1	TGTGCCAGCAGTGACCGGACTGGATTAAATGAGCAGTTCTTC	CASSDRTGLNEQFF
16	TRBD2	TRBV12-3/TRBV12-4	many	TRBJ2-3	TGTGCCAGCAGGGGGACTAGCGGGGCCGGGAGCGATACGCAGTATTTT	CASRGTSGAGSDTQYF
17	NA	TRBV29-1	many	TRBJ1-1	TGCAGCGCCGTCGCGGTCGCCGGGGGTGAGACGAACACTGAAGCTTTCTTT	CSAVAVAGGETNTEAFF
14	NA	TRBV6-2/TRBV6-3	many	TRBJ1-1	TGTGCCAGCAGTTACGATAGGGTGAACACTGAAGCTTTCTTT	CASSYDRVNTEAFF
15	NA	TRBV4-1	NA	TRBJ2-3	TGCGCCAGCAGCCAAGATTGGCGGGGCACAGATACGCAGTATTTT	CASSQDWRGTDTQYF
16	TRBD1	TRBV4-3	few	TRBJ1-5	TGCGCCAGCAGCCAGGACAGGACGGTTGGCAATCAGCCCCAGCATTTT	CASSQDRTVGNQPQHF
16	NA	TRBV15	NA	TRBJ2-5	TGTGCCACCAGCAGAGTGGACAGTCCCTCCCAAGAGACCCAGTACTTC	CATSRVDSPSQETQYF
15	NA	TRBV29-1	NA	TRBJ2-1	TGCAGCGTTCTCACCGGGACCATAATTGACAATGAGCAGTTCTTC	CSVLTGTIIDNEQFF
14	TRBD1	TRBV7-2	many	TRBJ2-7	TGTGCCAGCACCCCGGGACAGTTCTCCTACGAGCAGTACTTC	CASTPGQFSYEQYF
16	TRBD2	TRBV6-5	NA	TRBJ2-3	TGTGCCAGCAGTTACCGGCTTCCCGGGGGGACAGATACGCAGTATTTT	CASSYRLPGGTDTQYF